The 9 T cell receptor beta chains presented below share a single source sample, sequenced in a study of blood T cells in healthy people across ages. A J-beta primer mix and a sample-barcoded 5' primer were used in a second PCR of roughly 6 to 11 cycles. Via MiXCR, TCRdb re-called the 5' RACE reads, giving one row per CDR3 protein. The sample has roughly 1,700,000 distinct CDR3 sequences; approximately 30% are singletons. Sequencing was carried out using blood. All receptors come from a woman aged 25 to 39 in good health.

V gene TRBV20-1 combines with J gene TRBJ2-5; D is uncertain. Per the germline V gene, CDR1 is DFQATT and CDR2 is SNEGSKA (reference sequence). Trimming took off 2 bases at V and 11 bases at J, with 9 bases between the two ends. This CDR3 has 10 amino acids. The CDR3 is CSARKDEQYF. In DNA, the CDR3 is TGCAGTGCTAGAAAGGATGAGCAGTACTTC.

This clonotype was seen only a few times. One junction end does not reproduce the germline sequence, and a read error may be involved. The chain is built from TRBV7-3 and TRBJ2-2; a weak D match, TRBD2 (6 bases). Germline CDR1 SGHTA, CDR2 FQGTGA. The CDR3 totals 14 residues. CDR3 in amino acids: CASSRDSNTGERFF. DNA of the CDR3: TGTGCCAGCAGCCGGGACTCCAACACCGGGGAGCGGTTTTTT.

The rearrangement uses TRBV4-3 and TRBJ1-4; TRBD1 matches at 8 bases. The germline CDR1 and CDR2 sequences are LGHNA and YSLEER. The length of the CDR3 is 14 residues. The V gene end was trimmed by 8 bases and the J gene end by 7 bases; junction bases not matched to a gene: 9. CDR3 sequence: CASATGTGGEKLFF. The CDR3 nucleotides read TGCGCCAGCGCGACCGGGACAGGAGGTGAAAAACTGTTTTTT.

Note on this clonotype: Just one base apart from a much larger clone, this may be a read error. The chain joins TRBV6-6 to TRBJ2-1; 11 nucleotides align to TRBD2. Germline V gene data show CDR1 as MNHNY and CDR2 as SVGAGI (reference sequence). The CDR3 spans 15 residues. J gave up 7 bases and V 6 bases, and 8 bases lay outside the gene matches. The CDR3: CASRASGRSVNEQFF. DNA for the CDR3: TGTGCCAGCAGGGCTAGCGGGAGGTCTGTGAATGAGCAGTTCTTC.

This clonotype was observed a handful of times. V and J are TRBV27 and TRBJ1-1, with unresolved D. The CDR3 has 13 amino acids. Germline V lookup: CDR1 MNHEY, CDR2 SMNVEV (reference sequence). Trimming pared 5 bases from V and 0 bases from J, leaving 7 bases between. The CDR3 DNA reads TGTGCCAGCAGTGCTGGGATGAACACTGAAGCTTTCTTT. It yields the protein CASSAGMNTEAFF.

Many counts were recorded for this clonotype. The genes are TRBV20-1 and TRBJ2-3, with D possibly being TRBD2 (6 bases). V was clipped by 0 bases and J by 2 bases, with 15 bases between them. The germline CDR1 and CDR2 sequences are DFQATT and SNEGSKA (reference sequence). There are 16 residues in the CDR3. This CDR3 reads CSARDLAQGPTDTQYF. In DNA form, the CDR3 reads TGCAGTGCTAGAGATCTAGCGCAGGGCCCCACAGATACGCAGTATTTT.

V and J are TRBV25-1 and TRBJ1-4, with D hard to call. V was shortened by 6 bases and J by 4 bases, with 12 bases between the two germline ends. Germline values: CDR1 MGHDK, CDR2 SYGVNS. The CDR3 loop spans 14 amino acids. The CDR3 nucleotides are TGTGCCAGCAGGGATGGACGGATTAATGAAAAACTGTTTTTT. This sequence encodes CASRDGRINEKLFF.

This clonotype occurred a few times. V usage is TRBV6-1 and J usage is TRBJ1-2, with unresolved D. CDR3 size: 12 residues. The germline V gene has CDR1 MNHNS and CDR2 SASEGT. Between the trimmed V and J ends, which lost 7 bases and 5 bases, there was a span of 11 bases. The CDR3 region has the DNA TGTGCCAGCAAAACCGACAATTATGGCTACACCTTC. Its protein product is CASKTDNYGYTF.

This clonotype occurred many times. V and J are TRBV12-3 or TRBV12-4 and TRBJ2-3; a weak D match, TRBD2 (5 bases). This CDR3 has 13 amino acids. The ends were cut back, 3 bases at V and 6 bases at J, with 10 bases in the middle. The CDR3 loop is CASSFGEGDTQYF. CDR3 nucleotide sequence: TGTGCCAGCAGTTTCGGGGAAGGCGATACGCAGTATTTT.